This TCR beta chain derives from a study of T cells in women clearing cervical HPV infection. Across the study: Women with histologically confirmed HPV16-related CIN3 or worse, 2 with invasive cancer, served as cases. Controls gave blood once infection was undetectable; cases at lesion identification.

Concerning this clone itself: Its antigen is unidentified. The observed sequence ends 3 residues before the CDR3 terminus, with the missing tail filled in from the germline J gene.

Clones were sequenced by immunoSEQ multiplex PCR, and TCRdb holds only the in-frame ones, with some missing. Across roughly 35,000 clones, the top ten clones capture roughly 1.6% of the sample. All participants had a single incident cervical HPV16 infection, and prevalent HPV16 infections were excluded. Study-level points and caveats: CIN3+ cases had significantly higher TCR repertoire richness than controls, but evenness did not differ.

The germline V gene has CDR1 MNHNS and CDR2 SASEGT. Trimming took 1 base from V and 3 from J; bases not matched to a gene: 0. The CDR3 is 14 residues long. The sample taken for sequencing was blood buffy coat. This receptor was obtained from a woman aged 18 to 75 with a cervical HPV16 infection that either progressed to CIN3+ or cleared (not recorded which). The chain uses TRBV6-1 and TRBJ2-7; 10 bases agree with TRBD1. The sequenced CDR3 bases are TGTGCCAGCAGTGAAGGGACAGGGGGCTACGAG. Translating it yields CASSEGTGGYE. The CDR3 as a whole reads CASSEGTGGYEQYF.